The next 2 T cell receptor beta chains were all read from a single sample in a study of T cells in Graves' hyperthyroidism and ophthalmopathy. TCR beta CDR3 regions were amplified from RNA. With the HTBI primer set, the TCR CDR3 went through a first round of RT-PCR. TCRdb independently ran MiXCR on the multiplex PCR reads; one entry per CDR3 protein. The repertoire includes under 750,000 distinct CDR3 sequences, around 20% of them detected once, and 15% to 20% sits in the top ten. Material: blood. These receptors came from a woman aged 50 to 60 with Graves' hyperthyroidism that later progressed to Graves' ophthalmopathy.

This chain joins TRBV29-1 and TRBJ1-2; D ambiguous. The ends were cut back, 8 bases at V and 1 base at J, with 14 bases in the middle. CDR1 and CDR2 from the germline V gene are SQVTM and ANQGSEA. This CDR3 comprises 13 residues. CDR3 DNA: TGCAGCCTTACAGCGACCCTTAACTATGGCTACACCTTC. It codes for CSLTATLNYGYTF.

This clonotype came up many times. This chain joins TRBV20-1 and TRBJ2-7; TRBD1 might be the D (6 bases). V was cut by 4 bases and J by 1 base, with 8 bases left in between. The CDR3 sequence is 12 residues long. Germline V CDR1 and CDR2: DFQATT, SNEGSKA (reference sequence). CDR3 nucleotide sequence: TGCAGTGCTAACAGGGAATCCTACGAGCAGTACTTC. Translated: CSANRESYEQYF.